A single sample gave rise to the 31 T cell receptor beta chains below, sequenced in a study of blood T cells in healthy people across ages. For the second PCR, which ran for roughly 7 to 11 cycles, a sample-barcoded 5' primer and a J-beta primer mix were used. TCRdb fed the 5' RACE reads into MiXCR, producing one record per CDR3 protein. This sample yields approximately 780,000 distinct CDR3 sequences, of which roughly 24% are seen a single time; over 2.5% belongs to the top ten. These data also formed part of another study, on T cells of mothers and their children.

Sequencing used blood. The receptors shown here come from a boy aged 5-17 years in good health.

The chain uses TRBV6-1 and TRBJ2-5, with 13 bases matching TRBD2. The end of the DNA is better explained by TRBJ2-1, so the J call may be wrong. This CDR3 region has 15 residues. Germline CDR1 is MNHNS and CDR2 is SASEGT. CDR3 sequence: CASISGLAGIDEQFF. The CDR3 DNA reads TGTGCCAGCATTTCGGGACTAGCGGGGATCGATGAGCAGTTCTTC.

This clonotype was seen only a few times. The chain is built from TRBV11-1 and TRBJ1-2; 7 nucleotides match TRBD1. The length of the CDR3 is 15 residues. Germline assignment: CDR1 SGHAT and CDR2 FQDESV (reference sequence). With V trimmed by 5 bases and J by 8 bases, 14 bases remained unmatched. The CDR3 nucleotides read TGTGCCAGCAGCGGAAGGGGGCCGGGGAGTGGAGGCTACACCTTC. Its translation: CASSGRGPGSGGYTF.

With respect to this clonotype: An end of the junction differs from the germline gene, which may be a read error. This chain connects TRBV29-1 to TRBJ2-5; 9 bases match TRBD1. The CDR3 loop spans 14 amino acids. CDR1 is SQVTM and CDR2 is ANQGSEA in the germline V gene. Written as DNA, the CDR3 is TGCAGCGCCGGGACAGGGTTTTCCCAAGAGACCCAGTGCTTC. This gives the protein CSAGTGFSQETQCF.

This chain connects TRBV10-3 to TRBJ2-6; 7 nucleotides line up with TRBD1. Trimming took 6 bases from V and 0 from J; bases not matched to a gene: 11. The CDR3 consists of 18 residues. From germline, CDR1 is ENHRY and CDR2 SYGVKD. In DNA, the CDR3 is TGTGCCATCAGCGCCTCGCCCGGGACAGCCTCTGGGGCCAACGTCCTGACTTTC. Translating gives CAISASPGTASGANVLTF.

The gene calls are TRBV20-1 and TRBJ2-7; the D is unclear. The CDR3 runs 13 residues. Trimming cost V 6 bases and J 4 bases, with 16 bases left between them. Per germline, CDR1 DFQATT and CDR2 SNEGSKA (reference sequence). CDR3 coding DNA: TGCAGTGCCATGGACCGCGCGAAATACGAGCAGTACTTC. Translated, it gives CSAMDRAKYEQYF.

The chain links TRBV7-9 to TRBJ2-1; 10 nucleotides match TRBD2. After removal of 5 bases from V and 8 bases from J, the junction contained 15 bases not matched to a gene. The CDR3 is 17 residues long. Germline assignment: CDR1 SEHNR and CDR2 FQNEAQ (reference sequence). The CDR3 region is CASSPLAGETTLHEQFF. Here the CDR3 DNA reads TGTGCCAGCAGCCCTCTAGCGGGGGAAACGACGCTCCATGAGCAGTTCTTC.

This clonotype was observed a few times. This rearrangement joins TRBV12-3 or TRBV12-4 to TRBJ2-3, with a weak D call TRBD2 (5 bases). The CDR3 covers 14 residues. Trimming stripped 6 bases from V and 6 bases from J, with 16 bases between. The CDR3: CASRTTEGRDTQYF. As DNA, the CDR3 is TGTGCCAGCAGGACGACCGAGGGTCGGGATACGCAGTATTTT.

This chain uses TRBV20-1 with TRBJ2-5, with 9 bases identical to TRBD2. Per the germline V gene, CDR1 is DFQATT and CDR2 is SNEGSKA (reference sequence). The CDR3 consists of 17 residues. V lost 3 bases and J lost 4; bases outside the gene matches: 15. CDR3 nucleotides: TGCAGTGCTAGGCCCTTGGCTAGCGGGACACCTACAGAGACCCAGTACTTC. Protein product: CSARPLASGTPTETQYF.

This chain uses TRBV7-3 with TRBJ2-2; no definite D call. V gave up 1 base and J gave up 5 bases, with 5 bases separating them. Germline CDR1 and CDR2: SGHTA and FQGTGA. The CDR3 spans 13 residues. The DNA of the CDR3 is TGTGCCAGCAGCTTAATCCGAACCGGGGAGCTGTTTTTT. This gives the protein CASSLIRTGELFF.

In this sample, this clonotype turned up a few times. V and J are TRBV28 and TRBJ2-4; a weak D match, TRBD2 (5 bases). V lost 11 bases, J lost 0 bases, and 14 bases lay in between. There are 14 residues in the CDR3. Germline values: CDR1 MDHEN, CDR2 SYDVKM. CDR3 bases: TGTGCCGGCACGGACTCACTAGCCAAAAACATTCAGTACTTC. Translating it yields CAGTDSLAKNIQYF. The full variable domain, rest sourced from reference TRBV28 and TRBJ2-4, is DVKVTQSSRYLVKRTGEKVFLECVQDMDHENMFWYRQDPGLGLRLIYFSYDVKMKEKGDIPEGYSVSREKKERFSLILESASTNQTSMYLCAGTDSLAKNIQYFGAGTRLSVL.

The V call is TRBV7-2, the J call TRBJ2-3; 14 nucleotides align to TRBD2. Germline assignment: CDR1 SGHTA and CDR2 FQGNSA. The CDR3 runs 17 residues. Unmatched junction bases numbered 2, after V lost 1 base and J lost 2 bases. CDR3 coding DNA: TGTGCCAGCAGCTTAGGACTAGCGGGGGGGCTCACAGATACGCAGTATTTT. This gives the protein CASSLGLAGGLTDTQYF. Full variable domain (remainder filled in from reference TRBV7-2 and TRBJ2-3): GAGVSQSPSNKVTEKGKDVELRCDPISGHTALYWYRQSLGQGLEFLIYFQGNSAPDKSGLPSDRFSAERTGGSVSTLTIQRTQQEDSAVYLCASSLGLAGGLTDTQYFGPGTRLTVL.

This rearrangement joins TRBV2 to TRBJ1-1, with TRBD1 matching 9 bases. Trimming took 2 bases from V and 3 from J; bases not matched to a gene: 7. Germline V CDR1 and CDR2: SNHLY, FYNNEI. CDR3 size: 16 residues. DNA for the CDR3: TGTGCCAGCAGTGAACCTGGACAGGGGACCTACACTGAAGCTTTCTTT. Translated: CASSEPGQGTYTEAFF.

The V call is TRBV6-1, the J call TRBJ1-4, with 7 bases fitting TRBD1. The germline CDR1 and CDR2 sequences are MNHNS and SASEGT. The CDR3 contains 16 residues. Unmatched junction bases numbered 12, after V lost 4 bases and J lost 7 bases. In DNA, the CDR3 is TGTGCCAGCAGTGCTCAAACGGGACAGATAAGTGAAAAACTGTTTTTT. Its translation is CASSAQTGQISEKLFF.

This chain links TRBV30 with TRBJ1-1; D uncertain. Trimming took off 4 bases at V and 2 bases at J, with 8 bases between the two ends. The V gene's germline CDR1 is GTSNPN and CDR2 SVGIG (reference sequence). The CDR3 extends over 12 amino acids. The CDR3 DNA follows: TGTGCCTGGAATAACGGTAACACTGAAGCTTTCTTT. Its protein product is CAWNNGNTEAFF.

The CDR3 DNA is TGTGCCAGCAGCAGGAACGTAGCGGGAGGAGGCACAGATACGCAGTATTTT. This codes for CASSRNVAGGGTDTQYF. This sequence joins TRBV7-9 and TRBJ2-3, with 10 bases fitting TRBD2. Germline lookup yields CDR1 SEHNR and CDR2 FQNEAQ (reference sequence). Trimming took 5 bases from V and 1 from J; bases not matched to a gene: 9. CDR3 length equals 17 residues.

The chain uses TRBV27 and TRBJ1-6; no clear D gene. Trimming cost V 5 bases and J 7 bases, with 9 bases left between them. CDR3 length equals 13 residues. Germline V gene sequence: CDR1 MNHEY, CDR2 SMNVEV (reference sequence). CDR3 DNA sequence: TGTGCCAGCAGTGCGCACATGAATTCACCCCTCCACTTT. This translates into CASSAHMNSPLHF.

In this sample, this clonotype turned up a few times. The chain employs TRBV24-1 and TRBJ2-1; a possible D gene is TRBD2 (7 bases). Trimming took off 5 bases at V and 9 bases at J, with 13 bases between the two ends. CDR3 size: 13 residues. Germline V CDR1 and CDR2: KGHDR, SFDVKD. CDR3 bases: TGTGCCACCAGTGGGGGGGGCTTAATTGAGCAGTTCTTC. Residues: CATSGGGLIEQFF.

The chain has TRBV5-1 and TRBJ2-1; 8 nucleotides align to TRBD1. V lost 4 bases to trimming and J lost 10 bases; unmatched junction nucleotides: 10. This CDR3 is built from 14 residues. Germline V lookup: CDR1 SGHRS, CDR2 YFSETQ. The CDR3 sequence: CASSAGTGRWEQFF. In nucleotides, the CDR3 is TGCGCCAGCAGCGCCGGGACAGGACGTTGGGAGCAGTTCTTC.

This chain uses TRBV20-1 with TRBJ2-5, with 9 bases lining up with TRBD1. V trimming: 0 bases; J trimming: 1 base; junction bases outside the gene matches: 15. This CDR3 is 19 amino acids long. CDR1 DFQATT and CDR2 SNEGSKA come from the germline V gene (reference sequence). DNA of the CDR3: TGCAGTGCTAGAGATGGGGGACAGGGTAAATCGGGGGGCCAAGAGACCCAGTACTTC. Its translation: CSARDGGQGKSGGQETQYF.

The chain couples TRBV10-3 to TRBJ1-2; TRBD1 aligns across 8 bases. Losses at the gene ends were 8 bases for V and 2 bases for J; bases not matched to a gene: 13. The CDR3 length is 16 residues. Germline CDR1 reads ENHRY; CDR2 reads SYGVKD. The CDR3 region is CAIGSPPGQENYGYTF. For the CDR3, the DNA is TGTGCCATCGGTTCCCCCCCGGGACAGGAGAACTATGGCTACACCTTC.

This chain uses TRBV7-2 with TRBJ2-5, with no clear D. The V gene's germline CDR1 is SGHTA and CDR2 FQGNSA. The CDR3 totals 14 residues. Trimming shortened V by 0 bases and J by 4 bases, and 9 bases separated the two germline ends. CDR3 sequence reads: CASSLALGSETQYF. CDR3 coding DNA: TGTGCCAGCAGCTTAGCGCTGGGTTCAGAGACCCAGTACTTC.

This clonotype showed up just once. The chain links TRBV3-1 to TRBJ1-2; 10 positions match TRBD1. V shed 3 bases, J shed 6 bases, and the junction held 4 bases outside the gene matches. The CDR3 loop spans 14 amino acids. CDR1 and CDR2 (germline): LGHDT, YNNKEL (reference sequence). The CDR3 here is CASSHHGTGDGYTF. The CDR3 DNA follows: TGTGCCAGCAGCCATCACGGGACAGGGGATGGCTACACCTTC.

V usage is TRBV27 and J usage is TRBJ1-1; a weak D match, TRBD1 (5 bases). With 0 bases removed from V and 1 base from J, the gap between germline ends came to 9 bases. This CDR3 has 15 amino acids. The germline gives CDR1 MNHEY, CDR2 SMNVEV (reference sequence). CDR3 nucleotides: TGTGCCAGCAGTTTATCGGCAGGGCAGAACACTGAAGCTTTCTTT. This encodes CASSLSAGQNTEAFF.

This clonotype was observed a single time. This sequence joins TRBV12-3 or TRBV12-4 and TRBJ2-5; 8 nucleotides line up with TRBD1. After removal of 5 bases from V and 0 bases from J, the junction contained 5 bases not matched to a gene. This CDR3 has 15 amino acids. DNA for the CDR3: TGTGCCAGCAGTCGGGACAGGCAGAACCAAGAGACCCAGTACTTC. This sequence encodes CASSRDRQNQETQYF.

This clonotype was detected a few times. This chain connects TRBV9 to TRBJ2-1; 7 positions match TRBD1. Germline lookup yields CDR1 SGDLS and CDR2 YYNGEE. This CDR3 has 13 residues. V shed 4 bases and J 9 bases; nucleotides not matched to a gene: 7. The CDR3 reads CASSSYRGVEQFF. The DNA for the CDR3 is TGTGCCAGCAGCTCCTACAGGGGAGTTGAGCAGTTCTTC.

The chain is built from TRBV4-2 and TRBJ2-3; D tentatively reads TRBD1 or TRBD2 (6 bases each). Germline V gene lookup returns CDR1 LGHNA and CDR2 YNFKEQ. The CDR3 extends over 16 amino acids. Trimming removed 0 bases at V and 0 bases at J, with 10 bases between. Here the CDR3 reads CASSQDGGRSTDTQYF. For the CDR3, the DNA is TGTGCCAGCAGCCAAGATGGGGGGCGCAGCACAGATACGCAGTATTTT.

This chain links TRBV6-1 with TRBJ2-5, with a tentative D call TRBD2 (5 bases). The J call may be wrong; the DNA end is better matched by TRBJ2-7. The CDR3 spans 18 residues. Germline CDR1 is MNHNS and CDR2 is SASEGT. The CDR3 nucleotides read TGTGCCAGCAGTGAAGTTATTCAGCAATCGGGAAAGTTGGACGAGCAGTACTTC. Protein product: CASSEVIQQSGKLDEQYF.

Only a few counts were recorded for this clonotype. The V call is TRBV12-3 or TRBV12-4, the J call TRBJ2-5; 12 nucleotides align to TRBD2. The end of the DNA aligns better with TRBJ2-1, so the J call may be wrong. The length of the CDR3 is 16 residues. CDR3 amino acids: CASSLQTSGGHNEQFF. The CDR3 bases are TGTGCCAGCAGCCTACAGACTAGCGGGGGCCACAATGAGCAGTTCTTC.

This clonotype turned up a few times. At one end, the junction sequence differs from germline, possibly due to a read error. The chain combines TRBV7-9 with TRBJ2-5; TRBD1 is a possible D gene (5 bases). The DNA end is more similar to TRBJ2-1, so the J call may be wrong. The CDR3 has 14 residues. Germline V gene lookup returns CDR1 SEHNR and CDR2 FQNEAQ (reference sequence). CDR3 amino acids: CASSPWGSCNEQFF. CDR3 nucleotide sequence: TGTGCCAGCAGCCCTTGGGGCTCCTGCAATGAGCAGTTCTTC.

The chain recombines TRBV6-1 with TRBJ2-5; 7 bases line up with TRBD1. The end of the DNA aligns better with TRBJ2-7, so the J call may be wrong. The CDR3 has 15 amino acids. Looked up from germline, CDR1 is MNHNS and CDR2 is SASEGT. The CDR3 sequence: CASSGGTENSYEQYF. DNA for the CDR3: TGTGCCAGCAGTGGGGGGACAGAAAACTCCTACGAGCAGTACTTC.

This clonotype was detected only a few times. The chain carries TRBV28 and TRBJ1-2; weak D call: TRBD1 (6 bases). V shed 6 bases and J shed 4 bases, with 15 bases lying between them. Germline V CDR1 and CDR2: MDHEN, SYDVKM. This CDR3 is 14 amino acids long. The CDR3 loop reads CASRWTEPPYGYTF. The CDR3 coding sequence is TGTGCCAGCAGGTGGACAGAGCCCCCCTATGGCTACACCTTC.